Given below is one T cell receptor (beta chain) in context. V shed 5 bases, J shed 6 bases, and the junction held 15 bases outside the gene matches. The CDR3 sequence is 17 residues long. CDR1 is SEHNR, CDR2 FQNEAQ, per germline (reference sequence). Repertoires were generated with immunoSEQ multiplex PCR, while TCRdb's copy carries only in-frame clones and drops some. Of under 200,000 clones in the sample, 79% were seen once. The sample originates from a study of blood T cell repertoires in COVID-19. Patients in Seattle were enrolled during active infection, then followed longitudinally. This TCR was recovered from a woman aged 60-75 years with COVID-19, enrolled during active disease. The chain uses TRBV7-9 and TRBJ2-1; 8 bases align to TRBD2. Sequenced: peripheral blood. CDR3 sequence reads: CASSLRFGGGLVNEQFF. The CDR3 region has the DNA TGTGCCAGCAGCCTACGTTTTGGCGGGGGGCTAGTCAATGAGCAGTTCTTC.